This TCR beta chain was captured by sequencing in a study of blood T cell repertoires in COVID-19. Study details: Samples came from the United States, Italy and Spain, spanning acute and convalescent COVID-19.

As processed by the authors: Quantification of nucleated cells was approximated via reference gene primer amplification. Data came from immunoSEQ multiplex PCR; TCRdb stores just in-frame clones and leaves some out. The V and J calls and clone size were taken over from that table, and D and trimming were inferred from the DNA. The table includes tens of thousands of clones, 80% to 90% detected once. CDR1 SGHAT and CDR2 FQNNGV come from the germline V gene. The ends were cut back, 4 bases at V and 3 bases at J, with 7 bases in the middle. The CDR3 contains 12 residues. This receptor was obtained from a woman aged 70-85 years with acute or convalescent COVID-19. The sample comprised peripheral blood. The chain recombines TRBV11-2 with TRBJ2-7; D may be TRBD1 (6 bases). The CDR3 sequence: CASSSTGYEQYF. The CDR3 DNA reads TGTGCCAGCAGCTCGACAGGCTACGAGCAGTACTTC. The full variable domain, with the rest looked up from reference TRBV11-2 and TRBJ2-7, is EAGVAQSPRYKIIEKRQSVAFWCNPISGHATLYWYQQILGQGPKLLIQFQNNGVVDDSQLPKDRFSAERLKGVDSTLKIQPAKLEDSAVYLCASSSTGYEQYFGPGTRLTVT.